The rows below give T cell receptor beta chains drawn from one sample of a study of T cells in Graves' hyperthyroidism and ophthalmopathy. Each CDR3 protein gets one entry after TCRdb re-called the multiplex PCR reads with MiXCR. The sample includes roughly 740,000 distinct CDR3 sequences, about 17% of them seen just once. The material sequenced was blood. The receptors stem from a man in his late teens or twenties with Graves' hyperthyroidism. Both conserved end residues are part of each CDR3. Each record gives: V gene, clone size, J gene, D gene, CDR3 DNA, CDR3 protein. The D gene is left open where the match is weak. Expanded clones get a size class; other rows say once, few or many, or leave the size out.

TRBV28,.,TRBJ2-3,.,TGTGCCAGCAGGACTAGATATATACGCGAGTATTTT,CASRTRYIREYF
TRBV6-2/TRBV6-3,.,TRBJ1-2,TRBD1,TGTGCCAGCAGGCAATCGACAGGGGAGGGCTACACCTTC,CASRQSTGEGYTF
TRBV4-1,few,TRBJ1-6,.,TGCGCCAGCAGCCAAGTAGTAAATCTCGGCCTCCCTAATTCACCCCTCCACTTT,CASSQVVNLGLPNSPLHF
TRBV3-1,many,TRBJ2-1,TRBD2,TGTGCCAGCAGCCATGAACTAGCGGGAGGGCCGCGGGAGCAGTTCTTC,CASSHELAGGPREQFF
TRBV3-1,.,TRBJ1-4,.,TGTGCCAGCAGCCCGACCTACAGCGGTGAAAAACTGTTTTTT,CASSPTYSGEKLFF
TRBV20-1,.,TRBJ2-7,.,TGCAGTGCTAGAGCGAGAGACAGCCACTACGAGCAGTACTTC,CSARARDSHYEQYF
TRBV28,.,TRBJ1-3,TRBD1,TGTGCCAGCAGTTTACGACAGGGGTTCACTGGAAACACCATATATTTT,CASSLRQGFTGNTIYF
TRBV20-1,many,TRBJ2-1,.,TGCAGTGCTAGAGATACGACATACAATGAGCAGTTCTTC,CSARDTTYNEQFF
TRBV9,many,TRBJ2-3,.,TGTGCCAGCAGCTCCCAAGACAGTGGGGGGTCGCCAGATACGCAGTATTTT,CASSSQDSGGSPDTQYF
TRBV11-3,.,TRBJ2-1,.,TGTGCCAGCAGCCCTGCCGGACTTGAAGATGAGCAGTTCTTC,CASSPAGLEDEQFF
TRBV4-1,few,TRBJ2-7,.,TGCGCCAGCAGCCAAGTAGGCGGGGCTAACTACGAGCAGTACTTC,CASSQVGGANYEQYF
TRBV28,few,TRBJ2-5,.,TGTGCCAGCACCATGGGGCAGCTCCAAGAGACCCAGTACTTC,CASTMGQLQETQYF
TRBV5-1,many,TRBJ2-3,.,TGCGCCAGCAGCGTAGGGGACCAGATCACAGATACGCAGTATTTT,CASSVGDQITDTQYF
TRBV28,few,TRBJ2-1,TRBD2,TGTGCCAGCGCTCTCTCGCTAGCGGGAGTCTACAATGAGCAGTTCTTC,CASALSLAGVYNEQFF
TRBV30,many,TRBJ1-1,TRBD1,TGTGCCTGGGACGGGACAGGGTTCACTGAAGCTTTCTTT,CAWDGTGFTEAFF
TRBV6-2/TRBV6-3,.,TRBJ2-1,TRBD2,TGTGCCAGCAGTTACCACCAGAGCGGGAGCTCCTACAATGAGCAGTTCTTC,CASSYHQSGSSYNEQFF
TRBV19,few,TRBJ2-2,.,TGTGCCAGTAGTATGAGGAACACCGGGGAGCTGTTTTTT,CASSMRNTGELFF
TRBV6-1,few,TRBJ1-1,TRBD1,TGTGCCACCACCACAGGGGGCAACACTGAAGCTTTCTTT,CATTTGGNTEAFF
TRBV12-3/TRBV12-4,.,TRBJ2-2,TRBD2,TGTGCCAGCAGTCTTCTAGCGGGGACAGAGCTGTTTTTT,CASSLLAGTELFF
TRBV5-6,.,TRBJ2-1,.,TGTGCCAGCAGAGCCGGACAGTTTGGGCTACGCAATGAGCAGTTCTTC,CASRAGQFGLRNEQFF
TRBV6-2/TRBV6-3,many,TRBJ2-1,.,TGTGCCAGCAGGAGCACTACGGTCTACTACAATGAGCAGTTCTTC,CASRSTTVYYNEQFF
TRBV2,many,TRBJ2-7,.,TGTGCCAGCAGCCGGACTAAAACGTACGAGCAGTACTTC,CASSRTKTYEQYF
TRBV20-1,.,TRBJ2-3,TRBD2,TGCAGTGCTAGAGCGGGACGGGAGGCGCAGTATTTT,CSARAGREAQYF
TRBV25-1,.,TRBJ2-1,.,TGTGCCAGCGCCGCGGGACACCTCCACAATGAGCAGTTCTTC,CASAAGHLHNEQFF
TRBV7-2,few,TRBJ2-1,TRBD2,TGTGCCAGCAGCTTAGTGGGGGGGACTAGCGGGAGATGGGTCGGGGATGAGCAGTTCTTC,CASSLVGGTSGRWVGDEQFF
TRBV4-1,.,TRBJ1-5,.,TGCGCCAGCAGCCAAAAGGGGGTGGGAAATCAGCCCCAGCATTTT,CASSQKGVGNQPQHF
TRBV19,.,TRBJ2-7,TRBD2,TGTGCCTGTAGCGGGACTAGCGGGAGTCTACACTACGAGCAGTACTTC,CACSGTSGSLHYEQYF
TRBV9,many,TRBJ2-1,.,TGTGCCAGCAGCTCCGGAAAGGGGGAGTTGGCCTACAATGAGCAGTTCTTC,CASSSGKGELAYNEQFF
TRBV19,.,TRBJ1-1,TRBD1,TGTGCCAGTAGTATAAGAAGGACAGGGGGCGACTTCTTT,CASSIRRTGGDFF